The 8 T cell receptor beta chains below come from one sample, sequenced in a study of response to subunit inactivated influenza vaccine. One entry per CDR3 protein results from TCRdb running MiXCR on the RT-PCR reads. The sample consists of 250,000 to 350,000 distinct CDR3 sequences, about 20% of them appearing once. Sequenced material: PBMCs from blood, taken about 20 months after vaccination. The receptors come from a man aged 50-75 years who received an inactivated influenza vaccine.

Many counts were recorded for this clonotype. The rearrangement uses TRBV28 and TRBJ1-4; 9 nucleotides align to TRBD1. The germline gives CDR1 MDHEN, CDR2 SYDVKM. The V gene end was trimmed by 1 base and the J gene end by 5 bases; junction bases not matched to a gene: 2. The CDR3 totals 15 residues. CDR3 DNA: TGTGCCAGCAGTTTATCCGGACAGGGGAATGAAAAACTGTTTTTT. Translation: CASSLSGQGNEKLFF.

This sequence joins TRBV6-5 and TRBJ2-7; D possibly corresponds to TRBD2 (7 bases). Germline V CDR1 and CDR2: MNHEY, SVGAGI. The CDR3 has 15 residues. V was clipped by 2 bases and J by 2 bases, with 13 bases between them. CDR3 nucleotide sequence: TGTGCCAGCAGTTACGCTGGGGGGGACACCTACGAGCAGTACTTC. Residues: CASSYAGGDTYEQYF.

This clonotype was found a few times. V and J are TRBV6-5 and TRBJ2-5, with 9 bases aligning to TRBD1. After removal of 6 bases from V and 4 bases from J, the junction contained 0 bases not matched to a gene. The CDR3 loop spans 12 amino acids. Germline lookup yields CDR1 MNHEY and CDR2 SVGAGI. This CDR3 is CASRTGGETQYF. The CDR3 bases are TGTGCCAGCAGGACAGGGGGAGAGACCCAGTACTTC.

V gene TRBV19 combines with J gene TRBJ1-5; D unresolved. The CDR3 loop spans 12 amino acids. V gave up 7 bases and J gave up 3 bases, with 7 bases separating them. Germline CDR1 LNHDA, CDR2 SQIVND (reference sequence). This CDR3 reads CASTSFNQPQHF. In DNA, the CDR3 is TGTGCCAGTACGAGTTTCAATCAGCCCCAGCATTTT.

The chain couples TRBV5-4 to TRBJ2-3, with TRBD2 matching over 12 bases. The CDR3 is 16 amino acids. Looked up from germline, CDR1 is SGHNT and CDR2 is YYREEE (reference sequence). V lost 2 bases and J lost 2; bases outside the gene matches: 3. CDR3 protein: CASSFRLAGATDTQYF. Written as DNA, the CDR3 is TGTGCCAGCAGCTTCAGACTAGCGGGGGCCACAGATACGCAGTATTTT.

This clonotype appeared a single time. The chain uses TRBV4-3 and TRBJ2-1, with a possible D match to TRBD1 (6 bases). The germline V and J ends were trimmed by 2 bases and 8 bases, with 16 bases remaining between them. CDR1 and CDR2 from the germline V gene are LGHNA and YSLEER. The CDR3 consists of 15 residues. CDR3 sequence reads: CASSQRRGRGDEQFF. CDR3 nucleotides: TGCGCCAGCAGCCAACGCAGGGGCAGGGGCGATGAGCAGTTCTTC.

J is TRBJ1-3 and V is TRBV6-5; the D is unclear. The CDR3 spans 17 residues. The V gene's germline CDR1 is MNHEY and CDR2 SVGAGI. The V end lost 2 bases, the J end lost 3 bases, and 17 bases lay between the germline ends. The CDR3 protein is CASSYEGTGWVGNTIYF. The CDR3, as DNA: TGTGCCAGCAGTTACGAAGGCACGGGATGGGTTGGAAACACCATATATTTT.

The CDR3 loop reads CASRDPGQGSEQYF. Here the CDR3 DNA reads TGTGCCAGCAGGGATCCGGGACAGGGCTCCGAGCAGTACTTC. The V and J genes are TRBV2 and TRBJ2-7, with TRBD1 matching 9 bases. Germline values: CDR1 SNHLY, CDR2 FYNNEI. Losses at the gene ends were 6 bases for V and 6 bases for J; bases not matched to a gene: 9. The CDR3 is made up of 14 amino acids.